These 7 T cell receptor beta chains were sequenced from one sample in a study of T cells in tumors after PD-1 blockade. Data came from immunoSEQ multiplex PCR; TCRdb stores just in-frame clones and leaves some out. The sample holds about 8,000 clones, approximately 67% seen once. Sequenced here: tumor tissue, sampled after anti-PD-1 treatment. Source of these receptors: a human donor with basal cell carcinoma.

V usage is TRBV5-1 and J usage is TRBJ1-6, with 10 bases identical to TRBD1. Germline trimming cut 0 bases from V and 7 bases from J; bases unmatched to any gene: 4. Germline values: CDR1 SGHRS, CDR2 YFSETQ. This CDR3 contains 16 residues. The chain's CDR3 is CASSLGQGAGNSPLHF. The CDR3, as DNA: TGCGCCAGCAGCTTGGGACAGGGGGCGGGGAATTCACCCCTCCACTTT.

This clone was seen a handful of times. This chain connects TRBV28 to TRBJ2-5; a possible D gene is TRBD1 (6 bases). In germline, CDR1 is MDHEN, CDR2 SYDVKM. CDR3 length: 15 residues. The V end was cut by 7 bases, the J end by 3 bases, with 18 bases between. The CDR3 DNA follows: TGTGCCAGCACCCCGGGGACAACCGTGAAAGAGACCCAGTACTTC. It specifies CASTPGTTVKETQYF.

The V gene is TRBV4-1, the J gene TRBJ2-7; TRBD2 agrees at 12 bases. This CDR3 spans 15 amino acids. CDR1 and CDR2 (germline): MGHRA, YSYEKL. Trimming took 4 bases from V and 3 from J; bases not matched to a gene: 4. CDR3: CASSPGLAGSYEQYF. The CDR3 DNA sequence: TGCGCCAGCAGCCCCGGACTAGCGGGAAGCTACGAGCAGTACTTC.

This chain connects TRBV6-5 to TRBJ1-1; D might be TRBD1 (6 bases). Germline values: CDR1 MNHEY, CDR2 SVGAGI. The V and J ends lost 0 bases and 1 base respectively, with 12 bases between them. The CDR3 spans 16 residues. CDR3 DNA sequence: TGTGCCAGCAGTTACTCGCGGCAGGGGACGAACACTGAAGCTTTCTTT. This translates into CASSYSRQGTNTEAFF.

The rearrangement links TRBV28 to TRBJ2-7; TRBD2 matches at 11 bases. Germline V gene sequence: CDR1 MDHEN, CDR2 SYDVKM. The CDR3 contains 16 residues. V was clipped by 6 bases and J by 2 bases; unmatched bases: 9. The CDR3 here is CASRTLAGGLAYEQYF. In DNA, the CDR3 is TGTGCCAGCAGGACTCTAGCGGGAGGCCTGGCCTACGAGCAGTACTTC. The variable domain in full, completed from reference TRBV28 and TRBJ2-7, reads DVKVTQSSRYLVKRTGEKVFLECVQDMDHENMFWYRQDPGLGLRLIYFSYDVKMKEKGDIPEGYSVSREKKERFSLILESASTNQTSMYLCASRTLAGGLAYEQYFGPGTRLTVT.

The genes are TRBV4-1 and TRBJ2-1; TRBD2 matches at 7 bases. Trimming at V came to 1 base and at J to 0 bases, leaving 6 bases not matched to a gene. Germline CDR1 reads MGHRA; CDR2 reads YSYEKL. The CDR3 runs to 17 residues. CDR3 amino acids: CASSQAGSGPSYNEQFF. The CDR3 DNA sequence: TGCGCCAGCAGCCAAGCCGGTAGCGGGCCCTCCTACAATGAGCAGTTCTTC.

This chain links TRBV21-1 with TRBJ2-1. TRBV21-1 is listed as a pseudogene. The CDR3 sequence is 16 residues long. The CDR3 sequence: CASTTGGPGSLLLMFF. The CDR3 DNA follows: TGTGCCAGCACAACTGGGGGGCCGGGGTCCCTGCTCCTTATGTTCTTC.